This T cell receptor (beta chain) was sequenced during a study of naive CD8 T cells in extremely preterm neonates. To note about this clone: The antigen is undetermined.

Libraries were prepared by immunoSEQ multiplex PCR; TCRdb keeps only in-frame clonotypes and omits some of them. The sample has approximately 4,900 clones, 95% to 98% seen once; the top ten hold around 0.47%. Study findings and constraints: Compared with older groups, preterm CDR3s were shorter, with fewer N additions and less trimming. The authors flagged variable productive template counts in preterm samples. Term neonates about 0.4%, young children 0.025% to 0.03%, adults about 0.0091%; preterm neonates shared approximately 2.5%.

CDR3 size: 16 residues. From germline, CDR1 is SGDLS and CDR2 YYNGEE. J lost 7 bases, V lost 3 bases, and 9 bases had no gene match. Elective cesarean births at about 35-42 weeks, without labor or membrane rupture, supplied the cord blood. About 20,000 to 110,000 naive CD8+ T cells were sorted per sample. J is TRBJ1-6 and V is TRBV9, with TRBD1 matching 8 bases. The TCR sequence derives from a newborn in good health. Input material: naive CD8+ T cells from cord blood. CDR3 protein: CASSAPDRDANSPLHF. As DNA, the CDR3 is TGTGCCAGCAGCGCACCGGACAGGGACGCCAATTCACCCCTCCACTTT.